The T cell receptor beta chain described here comes from a study of blood T cell repertoires in COVID-19. Germline assignment: CDR1 MDHEN and CDR2 SYDVKM. The CDR3 spans 14 residues. The ends lost 10 bases at V and 5 bases at J; junction bases unmatched: 12. Sequencing used immunoSEQ multiplex PCR; TCRdb keeps in-frame clones, though not all of them. This table holds tens of thousands of clones, about 93% found once. The V call is TRBV28, the J call TRBJ1-2, with TRBD1 matching over 8 bases. The source material was peripheral blood. The receptor was derived from a woman in her fifties or sixties in a cohort sampled during active COVID-19. The CDR3 sequence is CATQGGQDPYGYTF. DNA of the CDR3: TGTGCCACGCAGGGGGGACAGGACCCTTATGGCTACACCTTC.